What follows are 5 T cell receptor beta chains derived from one specimen sequenced in a study of blood T cells in healthy people across ages. Then a second PCR, running roughly 6 to 12 cycles, was carried out with a sample-barcoded 5' primer and a J-beta primer mix. TCRdb reprocessed the 5' RACE reads with MiXCR, giving one entry per CDR3 protein. The sample consists of some 800,000 distinct CDR3 sequences, 40% to 50% of them appearing once. The specimen sequenced was blood. The source is a man aged 60-69 years in good health.

The chain combines TRBV5-5 with TRBJ2-7; D might be TRBD1 (5 bases). This CDR3 is built from 15 residues. Germline V gene lookup returns CDR1 SGHKS and CDR2 YYEKEE (reference sequence). Trimming pared 4 bases from V and 2 bases from J, leaving 16 bases between. The CDR3 sequence: CASSLLFGAAYEQYF. The CDR3 bases are TGTGCCAGCAGCCTCCTATTTGGGGCAGCCTACGAGCAGTACTTC.

This rearrangement joins TRBV20-1 to TRBJ2-7; TRBD2 aligns across 8 bases. CDR1 DFQATT and CDR2 SNEGSKA come from the germline V gene (reference sequence). J gave up 7 bases and V 4 bases, and 15 bases lay outside the gene matches. This CDR3 has 15 amino acids. This chain's CDR3 is CSAIAGGGPNNEQYF. CDR3 nucleotide sequence: TGCAGTGCTATAGCCGGCGGGGGGCCAAACAATGAGCAGTACTTC.

This clonotype was picked up many times. This chain joins TRBV7-2 and TRBJ2-3; 9 bases map to TRBD2. CDR3 length: 14 residues. The trim removed 5 bases at V and 3 bases at J, leaving 3 bases unmatched. Germline CDR1 is SGHTA and CDR2 is FQGNSA. For the CDR3, the DNA is TGTGCCAGCAGCCCTAGCGGGGCAACAGATACGCAGTATTTT. This codes for CASSPSGATDTQYF.

This rearrangement joins TRBV20-1 to TRBJ2-3; D is uncertain. The CDR3 has 15 residues. The V gene lost 3 bases and the J gene lost 0 bases, with 13 bases spanning the gap. The germline CDR1 and CDR2 sequences are DFQATT and SNEGSKA (reference sequence). CDR3 sequence: CSASRGRSSTDTQYF. CDR3 in DNA: TGCAGTGCTAGCCGTGGCAGGTCGAGCACAGATACGCAGTATTTT.

This clonotype was detected only a few times. V usage is TRBV6-1 and J usage is TRBJ1-1; 11 bases line up with TRBD1. Germline assignment: CDR1 MNHNS and CDR2 SASEGT. With V trimmed by 7 bases and J by 1 base, 8 bases remained unmatched. This CDR3 is built from 16 residues. The CDR3 coding sequence is TGTGCCAGCAAAACGGACAGGGGGCCTACGAACACTGAAGCTTTCTTT. Encoded protein: CASKTDRGPTNTEAFF.